A selection of T cell receptor beta chains follows, all from one sample in a study of T-cell reconstitution after alpha-beta-depleted transplantation in children. From the PCR reads, TCRdb called clonotypes with MiXCR, one entry per CDR3 protein. Of some 200,000 distinct CDR3 sequences listed, about 8.4% are singletons. The source was PBMCs, mostly from graft donor cells, collected 360 days after TCRalphabeta/CD19-depleted stem cell transplant. These receptors originate from a male patient between 2 and 10 years old who had a stem cell transplant for acute myeloid leukemia, so the T cells may come from the graft donor. CDR3s include the opening cysteine and the closing phenylalanine or tryptophan. The D gene is left open where the match is weak. The listing skips clone size in some rows; elsewhere it reads once, few, many or a size class.

J,D,size,V,DNA,CDR3
TRBJ2-1,.,many,TRBV11-3,TGTGCCAGCAGCTTATGGGGTTATGAGCAGTTCTTC,CASSLWGYEQFF
TRBJ2-1,TRBD2,.,TRBV7-9,TGTGCCAGCAGCGCCACTAGCGGGATAAGCAATGAGCAGTTCTTC,CASSATSGISNEQFF
TRBJ2-6,.,many,TRBV5-1,TGCGCCAGCAGCTTGGGTTCATCTGGGGCCAACGTCCTGACTTTC,CASSLGSSGANVLTF
TRBJ1-4,.,many,TRBV7-9,TGTGCCAGCACCCGGTACGAGGGGCATGAAAAACTGTTTTTT,CASTRYEGHEKLFF
TRBJ2-7,.,few,TRBV12-3/TRBV12-4,TGTGCCAGCAGTCGACTGTCGAACTACGAGCAGTACTTC,CASSRLSNYEQYF
TRBJ1-2,.,few,TRBV6-5,TGTGCCAGCAGTTACTCGTCCAGTGATGGCTACACCTTC,CASSYSSSDGYTF
TRBJ1-5,TRBD1,.,TRBV20-1,TGCAGTGCTACCCGGGACAGGGTATCTCAGCCCCAGCATTTT,CSATRDRVSQPQHF
TRBJ2-1,TRBD2,few,TRBV7-7,TGTGCTAGCAGCTTACTAGCGGGAGTATACAATGAGCAGTTCTTC,CASSLLAGVYNEQFF
TRBJ2-5,.,.,TRBV7-9,TGTGCCAGCACCCTAAGAGGGCCCCAGTACTTC,CASTLRGPQYF
TRBJ2-1,.,.,TRBV5-1,TGCGCCAGCAGCTACGGGACTCTGGATGAGCAGTTCTTC,CASSYGTLDEQFF
TRBJ2-2,TRBD2,many,TRBV6-5,TGTGCCAGCAGTTACTCCCGGACTAGCGGAAACACCGGGGAGCTGTTTTTT,CASSYSRTSGNTGELFF
TRBJ2-7,.,many,TRBV7-2,TGTGCCAGCAGCTCACGATGGCTCTACGAGCAGTACTTC,CASSSRWLYEQYF
TRBJ2-5,.,few,TRBV9,TGTGCCAGCAGCGTGGGGGGAGTAGAGACCCAGTACTTC,CASSVGGVETQYF
TRBJ2-7,.,few,TRBV4-2,TGTGCCAGCAGCCAAGTAGCGACCCGCCCCTACGAGCAGTACTTC,CASSQVATRPYEQYF
TRBJ1-3,.,many,TRBV12-3/TRBV12-4,TGTGCCAGCAGTTTAACACGCTCTGGAAACACCATATATTTT,CASSLTRSGNTIYF
TRBJ2-1,TRBD2,.,TRBV5-1,TGCGCCAGCAGCTTGGGACTAGCGAACAATGAGCAGTTCTTC,CASSLGLANNEQFF
TRBJ2-5,.,few,TRBV7-2,TGTGCCAGCAGCTATGGGCTCCCAGAGACCCAGTACTTC,CASSYGLPETQYF
TRBJ1-2,.,many,TRBV12-3/TRBV12-4,TGTGCCAGCAGCTCCCCACATTCGATGAACTATGGCTACACCTTC,CASSSPHSMNYGYTF
TRBJ2-3,.,many,TRBV27,TGTGCCAGCAGTCGGGCTCCCATAACAGATACGCAGTATTTT,CASSRAPITDTQYF
TRBJ2-1,TRBD2,.,TRBV12-3/TRBV12-4,TGTGCCAGCAGTAGCGGGAGGGCCGGGTCCTACAATGAGCAGTTCTTC,CASSSGRAGSYNEQFF
TRBJ2-1,TRBD2,.,TRBV7-9,TGTGCCAGCAGCCGGACCTGGACTAGCGGGGGCCTCAATGAGCAGTTCTTC,CASSRTWTSGGLNEQFF
TRBJ2-3,TRBD1,.,TRBV5-1,TGCGCCAGCGCTAGTTGGACAGGGGGCGGCACAGATACGCAGTATTTT,CASASWTGGGTDTQYF
TRBJ2-7,.,.,TRBV7-2,TGTGCCAGCAGCATACAGGGCTACAGCTCCTACGAGCAGTACTTC,CASSIQGYSSYEQYF
TRBJ2-3,.,.,TRBV1,TGCACCAGCAGCCAAGATCCCAGGGGGTTCTCTAGCACAGATACGCAGTATTTT,CTSSQDPRGFSSTDTQYF
TRBJ2-1,TRBD1,many,TRBV20-1,TGCAGTGCTAGAGATCTGGACAGGGTAGACGCGTTCTTC,CSARDLDRVDAFF
TRBJ1-1,.,.,TRBV6-2/TRBV6-3,TGTGCCAGCAGTTACGGGGGGGCTGGATACACTGAAGCTTTCTTT,CASSYGGAGYTEAFF
TRBJ2-3,TRBD2,.,TRBV5-1,TGCGCCAGCAGGGCATTAGCGGGGGCCGTCACAGATACGCAGTATTTT,CASRALAGAVTDTQYF
TRBJ1-6,.,many,TRBV12-3/TRBV12-4,TGTGCCAGCGCTCAGTCGTCAGGGAATTCACCCCTCCACTTT,CASAQSSGNSPLHF
TRBJ2-5,.,.,TRBV4-3,TGCGCCAGCAGCCTCGACAGGTACCAAGAGACCCAGTACTTC,CASSLDRYQETQYF
TRBJ2-1,.,many,TRBV11-2,TGTGCCAGCAGCTTAAGGCAGACTTTCACCTACAATGAGCAGTTCTTC,CASSLRQTFTYNEQFF
TRBJ1-2,.,few,TRBV30,TGTGCCTGGAAATTCGGAAGGTCTGGCTACACCTTC,CAWKFGRSGYTF
TRBJ2-7,.,few,TRBV7-9,TGTGCCAGCAGCTTAACGGATTTTAGCTCCTACGAGCAGTACTTC,CASSLTDFSSYEQYF
TRBJ2-1,.,many,TRBV21-1,TGTGCCAGCAGCACGACTAGCCTTGAGCAGTTCTTC,CASSTTSLEQFF
TRBJ2-1,.,.,TRBV12-3/TRBV12-4,TGTGCCAGCAGTCCTGGAAGCTCCTACAATGGGCAGTTCTTC,CASSPGSSYNGQFF
TRBJ1-5,.,few,TRBV5-6,TGTGCCAGCAGCCGTGATGGGCAGCCCCAGCATTTT,CASSRDGQPQHF
TRBJ2-5,TRBD2,few,TRBV5-1,TGCGCCAGCAGCTTGGCAGCGGGAGGAGAGACCCAGTACTTC,CASSLAAGGETQYF
TRBJ2-5,.,.,TRBV5-1,TGCGCCAGCAGCTTGGGCGGTAGCGCAATTCAAGAGACCCAGTACTTC,CASSLGGSAIQETQYF
TRBJ2-1,TRBD1,.,TRBV27,TGTGCCAGCAGTACTATCCGGACAGGGGGCGGAGGGGAGCAGTTCTTC,CASSTIRTGGGGEQFF
TRBJ2-1,.,many,TRBV5-6,TGTGCCAGCAGCACAGGGTTCCCCTACAATGAGCAGTTCTTC,CASSTGFPYNEQFF
TRBJ2-5,.,.,TRBV5-4,TGTGCCAGCAGCTTTGGAATCTTAGGGGGTGGGAAGACCCAGTACTTC,CASSFGILGGGKTQYF
TRBJ1-2,.,.,TRBV12-3/TRBV12-4,TGTGCCAGCAGCCGTAGACGGTCTCTCCTGGCTAACTATGGCTACACCTTC,CASSRRRSLLANYGYTF
TRBJ2-1,.,many,TRBV29-1,TGCAGCGTTGTCGGGGGCCTTAGCTCCTACAATGAGCAGTTCTTC,CSVVGGLSSYNEQFF